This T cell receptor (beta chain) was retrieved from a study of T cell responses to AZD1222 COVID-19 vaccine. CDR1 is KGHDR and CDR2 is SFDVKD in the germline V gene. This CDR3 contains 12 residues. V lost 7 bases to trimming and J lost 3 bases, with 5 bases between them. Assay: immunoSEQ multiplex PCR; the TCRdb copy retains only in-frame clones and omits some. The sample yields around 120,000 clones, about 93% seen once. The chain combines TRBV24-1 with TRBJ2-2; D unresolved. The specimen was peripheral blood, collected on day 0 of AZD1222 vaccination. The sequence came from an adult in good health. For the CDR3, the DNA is TGTGCCACCAGGGGTTACACCGGGGAGCTGTTTTTT. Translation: CATRGYTGELFF.